This T cell receptor (beta chain) is drawn from a study of identical twins. The CDR3 consists of 18 residues. The germline V gene has CDR1 SGHDN and CDR2 FVKESK. The ends lost 5 bases at V and 6 bases at J; junction bases unmatched: 19. Addition of a universal primer site occurred through template switching, and cDNA carried unique molecular identifiers. TCRdb itself ran the 5' RACE reads through MiXCR, one entry per CDR3 protein. The table has about 690,000 distinct CDR3 sequences, 6% to 6.5% seen once. Study-level findings and limits: Fewer insertions were carried by abundant cord blood beta clonotypes, but none was seen in memory repertoires. Within beta out-of-frame sequences, the excess sharing observed between twins was weaker. Monozygotic twin pairs showed more out-of-frame TCR alpha sharing than models estimated.

About this clonotype itself: Its antigen is unknown.

This receptor was identified in a man younger than 35 in good health. Material: naive T cells sorted from blood. J is TRBJ2-1 and V is TRBV14; 7 positions agree with TRBD2. CDR3 protein: CASSSEGYGGSFFNEQFF. DNA for the CDR3: TGTGCCAGCAGCTCGGAAGGGTATGGCGGGAGTTTTTTCAATGAGCAGTTCTTC.